A single sample is the source of the 5 T cell receptor beta chains below, sequenced in a study of T-cell reconstitution after alpha-beta-depleted transplantation in children. Preparation of the TCRbeta library used unique molecular identifiers. TCRdb re-analysed the PCR reads in MiXCR, keeping a single row per CDR3 protein. The table lists 100,000 or so distinct CDR3 sequences, 10% to 15% of them singletons. Sequencing used PBMCs from the stem cell graft donor, obtained from the stem cell graft. These receptors originate from a human donor who donated a stem cell graft to a child with inherited bone marrow failure.

This chain connects TRBV12-3 or TRBV12-4 to TRBJ2-3; 7 nucleotides align to TRBD1. This CDR3 has 14 amino acids. V lost 3 bases to trimming and J lost 6 bases; unmatched junction nucleotides: 6. CDR3 sequence reads: CASSFATGADTQYF. CDR3 sequence (DNA): TGTGCCAGCAGTTTCGCCACAGGGGCGGATACGCAGTATTTT.

The V and J genes are TRBV27 and TRBJ1-2, with a possible D match to TRBD1 (5 bases). The CDR3 spans 13 residues. V was shortened by 0 bases and J by 8 bases, with 10 bases between the two germline ends. The germline gives CDR1 MNHEY, CDR2 SMNVEV (reference sequence). The CDR3 region has the DNA TGTGCCAGCAGTTTATCCCCAGGGTCGGGCTACACCTTC. It translates to CASSLSPGSGYTF.

In this sample, this clonotype turned up a few times. The V and J genes are TRBV4-1 and TRBJ1-2; 7 nucleotides match TRBD1. Trimming took 4 bases from V and 5 from J; bases not matched to a gene: 7. The CDR3 runs to 14 residues. Germline CDR1 is MGHRA and CDR2 is YSYEKL. This chain's CDR3 is CASSLPGQKYGYTF. The CDR3 DNA reads as TGCGCCAGCAGCCTCCCGGGACAGAAATATGGCTACACCTTC.

This clonotype was seen at least ten times. The chain uses TRBV12-3 or TRBV12-4 and TRBJ1-4, with D uncertain. V shed 2 bases and J shed 8 bases, with 15 bases lying between them. CDR3 length: 15 amino acids. CDR3 coding DNA: TGTGCCAGCAGTTTACTCGGGGTTGGAGGGGAAAAACTGTTTTTT. Protein product: CASSLLGVGGEKLFF.

This clonotype showed up many times. The chain recombines TRBV10-3 with TRBJ2-1; D not certain. The CDR3 runs 15 residues. Deletions cut 8 bases from V and 2 bases from J, with 16 bases between. Per the germline V gene, CDR1 is ENHRY and CDR2 is SYGVKD. The CDR3, as DNA: TGTGCCATCTCCGGAGAGGATCCTACCTACAATGAGCAGTTCTTC. This codes for CAISGEDPTYNEQFF.